The table lists the clone carrying this T cell receptor beta chain with a count of one. No antigen is known for it. The entry originates in a study of graft-versus-host responses after intestinal transplantation. Across the study: Isolated intestinal, liver-intestinal, or multivisceral transplants were what recipients had. Induction using anti-thymocyte globulin, followed by tacrolimus and steroids for approximately three years, was given to all recipients.

Sequenced by immunoSEQ multiplex PCR; TCRdb stores in-frame clones only, minus some. The table shows about 120,000 clones, with 85% to 95% occurring only once. V lost 3 bases to trimming and J lost 5 bases, with 13 bases between them. The CDR3 has 14 amino acids. Germline lookup yields CDR1 MNHEY and CDR2 SMNVEV (reference sequence). Whole-study results and caveats: Recipient marrow held GvH clones, some first seen in ileum or blood. Those patients showing graft-donor T cell macrochimerism displayed high graft-versus-host to host-versus-graft clonal ratios in allografts.

The chain has TRBV27 and TRBJ1-1; D gene ambiguous. The source material was unstimulated CD8+ T cells sorted from spleen or lymph node cells, sampled before intestinal transplant. The TCR originated in a human donor who received an intestinal transplant. CDR3 amino acids: CASSFAGIGTEAFF. In DNA, the CDR3 is TGTGCCAGCAGTTTCGCGGGGATAGGGACTGAAGCTTTCTTT.